Below, one T cell receptor (beta chain) is given with its context. The data are from a study of blood T cell repertoires in COVID-19. Study context: Researchers got acute and convalescent COVID-19 samples from the United States, Italy and Spain.

The V end lost 5 bases, the J end lost 5 bases, and 11 bases lay between the germline ends. CDR3 length: 13 amino acids. CDR1 KGHDR and CDR2 SFDVKD come from the germline V gene. Authors' analysis steps: Counts of nucleated cells, estimated from reference gene primer amplification, were obtained. Measured with immunoSEQ multiplex PCR; TCRdb has only the in-frame clones, and not every one. That table is the source of V, J and clone size, and D and trimming were worked out from the DNA. This table has about 140,000 clones, roughly 90% appearing once. The J gene is TRBJ2-5, the V gene TRBV24-1; maybe TRBD2 (5 bases). This sequence originates from a man aged 55 to 69 with active or convalescent COVID-19. The material sequenced was peripheral blood. The CDR3 DNA reads as TGTGCCACCAGTGCTACGGGGAGTGAGACCCAGTACTTC. Protein: CATSATGSETQYF.